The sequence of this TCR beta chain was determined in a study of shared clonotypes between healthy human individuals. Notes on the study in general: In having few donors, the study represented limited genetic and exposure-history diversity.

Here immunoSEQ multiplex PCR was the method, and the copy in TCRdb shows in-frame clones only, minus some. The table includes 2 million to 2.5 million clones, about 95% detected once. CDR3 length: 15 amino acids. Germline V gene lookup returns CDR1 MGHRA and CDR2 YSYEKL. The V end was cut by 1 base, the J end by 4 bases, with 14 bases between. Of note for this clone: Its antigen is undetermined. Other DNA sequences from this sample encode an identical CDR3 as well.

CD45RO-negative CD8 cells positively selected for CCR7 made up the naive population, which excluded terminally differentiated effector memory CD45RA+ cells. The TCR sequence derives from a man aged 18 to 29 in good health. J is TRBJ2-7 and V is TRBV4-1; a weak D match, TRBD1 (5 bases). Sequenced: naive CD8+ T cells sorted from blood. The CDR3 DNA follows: TGCGCCAGCAGCCAAGGGGGTCAGGGTGCGTACGAGCAGTACTTC. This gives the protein CASSQGGQGAYEQYF.